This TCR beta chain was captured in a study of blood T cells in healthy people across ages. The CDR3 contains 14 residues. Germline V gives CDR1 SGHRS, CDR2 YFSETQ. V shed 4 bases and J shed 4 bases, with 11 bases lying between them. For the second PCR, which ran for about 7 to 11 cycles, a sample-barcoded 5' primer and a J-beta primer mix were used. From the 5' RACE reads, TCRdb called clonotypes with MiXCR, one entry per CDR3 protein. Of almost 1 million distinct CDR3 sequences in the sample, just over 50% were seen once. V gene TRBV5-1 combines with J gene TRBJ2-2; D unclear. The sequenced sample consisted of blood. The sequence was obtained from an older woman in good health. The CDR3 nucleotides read TGCGCCAGCAGCCCTCAGGAGATCACCGGGGAGCTGTTTTTT. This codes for CASSPQEITGELFF.